Presented here are 22 T cell receptor beta chains from one specimen sequenced in a study of patients and donors after allogeneic stem cell transplantation. TCRdb ran MiXCR on the RT-PCR reads and lists one entry per CDR3 protein. The sample holds about 110,000 distinct CDR3 sequences; 35% to 45% are singletons and the top ten take around 26%. The source material was blood, either unsorted or a sorted T cell fraction (not recorded which). The origin of the receptors is a human donor who was either an allogeneic HSCT recipient or a stem cell or donor lymphocyte infusion donor (not recorded which). It is not recorded whose cells these are; they may come from a transplant donor.

This chain joins TRBV20-1 and TRBJ1-5; D not resolved. Between the trimmed V and J ends, which lost 0 bases and 3 bases, there was a span of 9 bases. The CDR3 is 14 amino acids. Germline V CDR1 and CDR2: DFQATT, SNEGSKA (reference sequence). DNA of the CDR3: TGCAGTGCTAGAGATGCGTCAGACAATCAGCCCCAGCATTTT. Its protein product is CSARDASDNQPQHF.

Only a few counts were recorded for this clonotype. V usage is TRBV7-6 and J usage is TRBJ2-7, with D maybe TRBD1 (5 bases). Germline CDR1 and CDR2: SGHVS and FNYEAQ. The CDR3 loop spans 13 amino acids. V was clipped by 5 bases and J by 3 bases, with 11 bases between them. The CDR3 is CASSVNRNYEQYF. In nucleotides, the CDR3 is TGTGCCAGCAGCGTAAACAGGAACTACGAGCAGTACTTC.

This clonotype occurred once. This CDR3 is missing its conserved last phenylalanine or tryptophan, likely due to a read error. The chain is built from TRBV7-3 and TRBJ2-1; 7 nucleotides agree with TRBD1. Per the germline V gene, CDR1 is SGHTA and CDR2 is FQGTGA. The CDR3 is 13 amino acids. The V and J ends lost 2 bases and 12 bases, in that order; junction bases with no gene match: 7. The CDR3 loop reads CASSLLGGPPQFC. CDR3 sequence (DNA): TGTGCCAGCAGCTTATTAGGGGGCCCTCCGCAGTTCTGC.

This chain connects TRBV12-3 or TRBV12-4 to TRBJ2-7; 10 bases line up with TRBD2. This CDR3 contains 14 residues. V lost 11 bases, J lost 5 bases, and 12 bases stayed unmatched. DNA of the CDR3: TGTGCCTCTCGCGCCGGTAGCGGGAGGCACGAGCAGTACTTC. Translating gives CASRAGSGRHEQYF.

The table lists this clonotype with a few counts. V is TRBV4-3 and J is TRBJ1-2; D not certain. Trimming stripped 4 bases from V and 4 bases from J, with 13 bases between. The germline CDR1 and CDR2 sequences are LGHNA and YSLEER. There are 14 residues in the CDR3. The CDR3: CASSPNPLTYGYTF. The DNA for the CDR3 is TGCGCCAGCAGCCCCAACCCCTTGACCTATGGCTACACCTTC.

The CDR3 loop is CATSDKGHREGWQETQYF. CDR3 bases: TGTGCCACCAGTGATAAGGGCCACAGGGAAGGGTGGCAAGAGACCCAGTACTTC. The V and J genes are TRBV24-1 and TRBJ2-5; tentative D call: TRBD1 (6 bases). Germline CDR1 reads KGHDR; CDR2 reads SFDVKD. The ends were cut back, 3 bases at V and 2 bases at J, with 21 bases in the middle. This CDR3 spans 18 amino acids.

Only a few counts were recorded for this clonotype. This chain joins TRBV7-9 and TRBJ1-1; D not certain. V lost 1 base and J lost 2, with 11 bases in between. There are 15 residues in the CDR3. Germline assignment: CDR1 SEHNR and CDR2 FQNEAQ (reference sequence). CDR3 in DNA: TGTGCCAGCAGCTTAGGATCGGGAACTAACACTGAAGCTTTCTTT. Residues: CASSLGSGTNTEAFF.

This clonotype was found a few times. The gene calls are TRBV20-1 and TRBJ1-2; 9 bases agree with TRBD1. The CDR3 extends over 16 amino acids. Germline trimming cut 0 bases from V and 3 bases from J; bases unmatched to any gene: 8. From germline, CDR1 is DFQATT and CDR2 SNEGSKA (reference sequence). The chain's CDR3 is CSARDLGTGPYYGYTF. Here the CDR3 DNA reads TGCAGTGCTAGAGATCTCGGGACAGGGCCCTACTATGGCTACACCTTC.

This clonotype was seen a handful of times. V usage is TRBV6-5 and J usage is TRBJ2-7; D is unclear. V lost 0 bases and J 3 bases, leaving 12 bases between the germline ends. Per the germline V gene, CDR1 is MNHEY and CDR2 is SVGAGI. The CDR3 has 15 amino acids. CDR3 sequence: CASSYSKVGYYEQYF. CDR3 nucleotides: TGTGCCAGCAGTTACTCGAAAGTAGGATACTACGAGCAGTACTTC.

This clonotype has a handful of counts. The J gene is TRBJ1-2, the V gene TRBV28, with D perhaps matching TRBD1 (6 bases). This CDR3 contains 14 residues. Trimming cost V 8 bases and J 4 bases, with 17 bases left between them. CDR1 is MDHEN and CDR2 is SYDVKM in the germline V gene. The CDR3 is CASLNSRQAYGYTF. CDR3 DNA: TGTGCCAGCCTCAATAGCCGACAGGCCTATGGCTACACCTTC.

V and J are TRBV7-8 and TRBJ2-5; D unresolved. V was clipped by 5 bases and J by 2 bases, with 15 bases between them. Germline assignment: CDR1 SGHVS and CDR2 FQNEAQ. The CDR3 loop spans 15 amino acids. The CDR3 spells CASSHSGLFQETQYF. As DNA, the CDR3 is TGTGCCAGCAGCCATTCCGGGCTATTTCAAGAGACCCAGTACTTC.

The chain couples TRBV5-8 to TRBJ1-5; no definite D call. The ends were cut back, 2 bases at V and 2 bases at J, with 14 bases in the middle. CDR3 length: 16 residues. Germline lookup yields CDR1 SGHTS and CDR2 YDEGEE. CDR3 bases: TGTGCCAGCAGCTTACGAGGTGCATTGGGCAATCAGCCCCAGCATTTT. Translation gives CASSLRGALGNQPQHF.

The chain has TRBV20-1 and TRBJ2-1; 10 bases align to TRBD1. Germline CDR1 reads DFQATT; CDR2 reads SNEGSKA (reference sequence). V shed 1 base, J shed 7 bases, and the junction held 4 bases outside the gene matches. The CDR3 has 14 residues. The CDR3 here is CSARVGTGVNEQFF. In DNA, the CDR3 is TGCAGTGCTAGAGTCGGGACAGGGGTGAATGAGCAGTTCTTC.

There are a few counts of this clonotype. This chain joins TRBV5-6 and TRBJ2-3, with D unresolved. The germline V and J ends were trimmed by 0 bases and 3 bases, with 5 bases remaining between them. From germline, CDR1 is SGHDT and CDR2 YYEEEE. This CDR3 is 13 amino acids long. In nucleotides, the CDR3 is TGTGCCAGCAGCTTGGGGGGTACAGATACGCAGTATTTT. Its protein product is CASSLGGTDTQYF.

The chain combines TRBV9 with TRBJ2-7; a possible D gene is TRBD1 (6 bases). The V and J ends lost 4 bases and 1 base respectively, with 12 bases between them. Germline lookup yields CDR1 SGDLS and CDR2 YYNGEE. The CDR3 length is 14 residues. CDR3 coding DNA: TGTGCCAGCAGCCCGCGACAGGTATCCTACGAGCAGTACTTC. Its protein product is CASSPRQVSYEQYF.

This clonotype appeared a few times. V gene TRBV20-1 combines with J gene TRBJ2-7, with D unclear. V lost 2 bases to trimming and J lost 3 bases, with 5 bases between them. The CDR3 is 11 residues long. CDR1 and CDR2 (germline): DFQATT, SNEGSKA (reference sequence). In DNA form, the CDR3 reads TGCAGTGCTAGATCCCTCTACGAGCAGTACTTC. It encodes CSARSLYEQYF.

This clonotype was seen a few times. V gene TRBV7-2 combines with J gene TRBJ1-5, with TRBD1 matching over 10 bases. V shed 1 base and J 5 bases; nucleotides not matched to a gene: 2. Germline CDR1 is SGHTA and CDR2 is FQGNSA. This CDR3 has 15 amino acids. The CDR3 is CASSLGTGGYQPQHF. For the CDR3, the DNA is TGTGCCAGCAGCTTAGGGACAGGGGGTTATCAGCCCCAGCATTTT.

The CDR3 DNA reads TGTGCCAGCAGCGCTATACCAGATACGCAGTATTTT. The encoded protein is CASSAIPDTQYF. The rearrangement joins TRBV12-3 or TRBV12-4 to TRBJ2-3; D unresolved. The CDR3 is made up of 12 amino acids. The germline V and J ends were trimmed by 6 bases and 4 bases, with 8 bases remaining between them.

The V gene is TRBV5-1, the J gene TRBJ2-7, with 7 bases that match TRBD1. The CDR3 has 16 amino acids. Losses at the gene ends were 2 bases for V and 4 bases for J; bases not matched to a gene: 12. CDR1 is SGHRS, CDR2 YFSETQ, per germline. CDR3 in DNA: TGCGCCAGCAGCTTCCTTACACAGGGGTGGTGGTACGAGCAGTACTTC. It yields the protein CASSFLTQGWWYEQYF.

The CDR3 reads CSANTQGLRGEAFF. The CDR3 nucleotides are TGCAGTGCTAATACACAGGGGCTCAGGGGCGAAGCTTTCTTT. The chain links TRBV20-1 to TRBJ1-1, with 7 bases aligning to TRBD1. Losses at the gene ends were 4 bases for V and 8 bases for J; bases not matched to a gene: 13. The length of the CDR3 is 14 residues. The germline V gene encodes CDR1 DFQATT and CDR2 SNEGSKA (reference sequence).

This chain links TRBV7-2 with TRBJ2-1; D perhaps matches TRBD2 (5 bases). Trimming left V 1 base short and J 3 bases short, with 13 bases between. This CDR3 is 16 amino acids long. Germline V gene sequence: CDR1 SGHTA, CDR2 FQGNSA. The CDR3 is CASSLVVGEGYNEQFF. CDR3 bases: TGTGCCAGCAGCTTAGTGGTGGGAGAGGGCTACAATGAGCAGTTCTTC.

The chain recombines TRBV27 with TRBJ2-2; the match to TRBD2 covers 16 bases. V gave up 4 bases and J gave up 3 bases; unmatched junction bases: 11. CDR3 length: 20 residues. Germline lookup yields CDR1 MNHEY and CDR2 SMNVEV (reference sequence). The CDR3 coding sequence is TGTGCCAGCAGTTCTATCCCGGGACTAGCGGGAGGGCCATACACCGGGGAGCTGTTTTTT. It is translated as CASSSIPGLAGGPYTGELFF.